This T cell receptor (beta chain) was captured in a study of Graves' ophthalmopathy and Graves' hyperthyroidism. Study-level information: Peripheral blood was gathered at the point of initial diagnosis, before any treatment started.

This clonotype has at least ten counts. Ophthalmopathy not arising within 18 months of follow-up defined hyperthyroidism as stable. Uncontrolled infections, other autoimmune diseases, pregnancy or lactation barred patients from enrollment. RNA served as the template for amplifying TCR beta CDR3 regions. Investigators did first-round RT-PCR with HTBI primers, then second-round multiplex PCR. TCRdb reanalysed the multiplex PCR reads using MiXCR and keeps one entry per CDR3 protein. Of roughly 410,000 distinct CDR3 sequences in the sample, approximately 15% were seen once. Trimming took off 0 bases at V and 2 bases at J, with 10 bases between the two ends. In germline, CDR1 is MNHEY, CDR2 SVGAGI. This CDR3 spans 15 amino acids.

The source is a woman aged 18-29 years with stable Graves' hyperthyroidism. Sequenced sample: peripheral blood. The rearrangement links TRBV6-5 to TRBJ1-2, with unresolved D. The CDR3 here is CASSYSLPGNYGYTF. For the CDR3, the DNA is TGTGCCAGCAGTTACTCGTTGCCAGGAAACTATGGCTACACCTTC.